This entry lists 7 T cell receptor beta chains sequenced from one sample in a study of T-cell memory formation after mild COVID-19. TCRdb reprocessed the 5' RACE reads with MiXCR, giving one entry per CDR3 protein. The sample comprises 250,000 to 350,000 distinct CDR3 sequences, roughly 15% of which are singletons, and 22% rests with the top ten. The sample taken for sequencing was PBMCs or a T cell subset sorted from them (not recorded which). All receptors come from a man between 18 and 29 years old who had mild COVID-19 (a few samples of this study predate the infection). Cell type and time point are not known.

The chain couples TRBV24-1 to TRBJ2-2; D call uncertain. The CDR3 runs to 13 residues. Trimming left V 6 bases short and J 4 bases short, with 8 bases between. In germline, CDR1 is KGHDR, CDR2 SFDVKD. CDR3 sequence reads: CATSLSRTGELFF. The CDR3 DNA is TGTGCCACCAGTCTATCCCGCACCGGGGAGCTGTTTTTT.

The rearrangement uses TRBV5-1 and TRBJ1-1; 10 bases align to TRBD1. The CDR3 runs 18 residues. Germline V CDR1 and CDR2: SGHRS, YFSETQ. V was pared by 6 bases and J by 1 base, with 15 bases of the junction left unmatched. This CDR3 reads CASNSPGTGAYRNTEAFF. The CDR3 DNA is TGCGCCAGCAACTCTCCCGGGACAGGGGCCTATCGGAACACTGAAGCTTTCTTT.

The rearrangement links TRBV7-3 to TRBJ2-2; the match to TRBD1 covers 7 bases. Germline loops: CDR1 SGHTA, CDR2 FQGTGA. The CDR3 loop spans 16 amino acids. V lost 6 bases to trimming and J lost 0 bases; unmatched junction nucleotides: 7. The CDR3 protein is CASSPQGTANTGELFF. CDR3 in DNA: TGTGCCAGCAGTCCCCAAGGGACAGCGAACACCGGGGAGCTGTTTTTT.

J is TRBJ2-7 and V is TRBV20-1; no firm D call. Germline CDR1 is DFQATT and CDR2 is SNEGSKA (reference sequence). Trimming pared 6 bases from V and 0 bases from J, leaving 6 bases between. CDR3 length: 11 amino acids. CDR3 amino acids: CSARTSYEQYV. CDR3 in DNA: TGCAGTGCCAGGACCTCCTACGAGCAGTACGTC.

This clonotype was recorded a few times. CDR3 amino acids: CASSEAAGGYEQYV. The DNA of the CDR3 is TGTGCCAGCAGTGAGGCAGCGGGGGGCTACGAGCAGTACGTC. V usage is TRBV2 and J usage is TRBJ2-7, with 9 bases fitting TRBD2. V shed 3 bases and J 3 bases; nucleotides not matched to a gene: 3. This CDR3 has 14 amino acids. Germline-derived CDR1 and CDR2 are SNHLY and FYNNEI.

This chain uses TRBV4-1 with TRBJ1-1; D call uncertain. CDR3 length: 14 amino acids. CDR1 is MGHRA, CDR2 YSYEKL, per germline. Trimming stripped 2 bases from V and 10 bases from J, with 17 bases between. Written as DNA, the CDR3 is TGCGCCAGCAGCCAATTTTATCGGGTTAGCGGAGCTTTCTTT. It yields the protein CASSQFYRVSGAFF.

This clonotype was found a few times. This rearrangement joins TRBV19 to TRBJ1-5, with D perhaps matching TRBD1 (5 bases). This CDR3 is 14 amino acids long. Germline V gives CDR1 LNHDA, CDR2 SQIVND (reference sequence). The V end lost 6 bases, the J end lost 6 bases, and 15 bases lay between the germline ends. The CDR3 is CASRVRQGGQPQHF. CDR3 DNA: TGTGCCAGTAGGGTTAGGCAGGGCGGTCAGCCCCAGCATTTT. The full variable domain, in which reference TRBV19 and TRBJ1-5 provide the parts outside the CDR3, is DGGITQSPKYLFRKEGQNVTLSCEQNLNHDAMYWYRQDPGQGLRLIYYSQIVNDFQKGDIAEGYSVSREKKESFPLTVTSAQKNPTAFYLCASRVRQGGQPQHFGDGTRLSIL.